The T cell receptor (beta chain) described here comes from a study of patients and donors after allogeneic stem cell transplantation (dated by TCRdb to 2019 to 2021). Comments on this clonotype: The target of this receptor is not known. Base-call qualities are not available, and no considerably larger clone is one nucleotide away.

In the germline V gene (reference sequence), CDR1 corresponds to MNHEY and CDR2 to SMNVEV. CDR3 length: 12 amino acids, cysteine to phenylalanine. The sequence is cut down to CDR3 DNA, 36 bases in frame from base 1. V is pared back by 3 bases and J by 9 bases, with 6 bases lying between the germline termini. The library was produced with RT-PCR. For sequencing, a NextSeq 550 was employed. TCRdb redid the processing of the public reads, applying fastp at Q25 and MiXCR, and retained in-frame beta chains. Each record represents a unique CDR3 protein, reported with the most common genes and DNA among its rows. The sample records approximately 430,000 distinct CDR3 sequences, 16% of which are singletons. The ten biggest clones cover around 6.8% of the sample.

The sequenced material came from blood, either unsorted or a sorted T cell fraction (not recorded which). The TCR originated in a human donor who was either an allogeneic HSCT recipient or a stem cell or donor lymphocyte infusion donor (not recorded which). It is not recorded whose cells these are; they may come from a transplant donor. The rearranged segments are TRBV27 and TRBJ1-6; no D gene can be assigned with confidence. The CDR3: CASSLPFSPLHF. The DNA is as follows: TGTGCCAGCAGTTTGCCCTTTTCACCCCTCCACTTT.